This entry describes one T cell receptor beta chain. Its antigen is unidentified. The sample is drawn from a study of cytomegalovirus exposure and HLA in healthy donors. The study, taken as a whole, reports: For most subjects, TCR beta sequences were reported to predict HLA-A and HLA-B alleles with accuracy.

PCR employed 60 Vbeta and 13 Jbeta primers. Method: immunoSEQ multiplex PCR; TCRdb's copy keeps in-frame clones and lacks some. The sample gives about 77,000 clones, nearly 80% of which show up once; less than 4.5% is in the top ten. Deletions cut 8 bases from V and 4 bases from J, with 11 bases between. Germline V lookup: CDR1 MDHEN, CDR2 SYDVKM. This CDR3 spans 12 amino acids. V usage is TRBV28 and J usage is TRBJ2-5; D remains ambiguous. The receptor was isolated from a man in his forties or fifties in good health and CMV-seronegative. The sequencing input was PBMCs. Here the CDR3 reads CASGEPGETQYF. DNA of the CDR3: TGTGCCAGCGGAGAGCCTGGAGAGACCCAGTACTTC.